There are a few counts of the clone carrying this TCR beta chain. Its target is not known. This CDR3 is 16 amino acids long. CDR1 is WSHSY and CDR2 is SAAADI in the germline V gene. The ends lost 6 bases at V and 0 bases at J; junction bases unmatched: 7. This entry belongs to a study of early T cells in non-severe SARS-CoV-2 infection. Study information: Chains were unpaired, as sequencing was done on bulk RNA from unsorted whole blood. Study-wide points: There was a bias toward anti-spike CD8 responses in VDJdb matching, which missed private and CD4 specificities.

Attached unique molecular identifiers marked individual cDNA molecules. MiXCR, run by TCRdb on the 5' RACE reads, gives a single entry per CDR3 protein. In the table there are some 58,000 distinct CDR3 sequences, 10% to 15% of which are singletons. The genes are TRBV10-2 and TRBJ2-7; 11 bases map to TRBD2. The clonotype was recovered from an adult who was a healthcare worker with PCR-confirmed SARS-CoV-2 infection or an uninfected control (not recorded which). Material: whole blood. The CDR3 region is CASRSQTSGASYEQYF. The DNA for the CDR3 is TGCGCCAGCAGAAGTCAGACTAGCGGGGCCTCCTACGAGCAGTACTTC.